The text below deals with one TCR beta chain. As originally analysed: The authors estimated nucleated cell counts from reference gene primer amplification. Produced via immunoSEQ multiplex PCR; TCRdb's table is partial and in-frame only. D and trimming come from the DNA, and the V and J calls and clone size come from that table. This sample has about 140,000 clones, with about 80% found just once. This record belongs to a study of blood T cell repertoires in COVID-19. Study at large: Acute and convalescent COVID-19 samples came from the United States, Italy and Spain. Sources were T cells, B-cell-depleted T cells, or PBMCs; the material itself was cDNA or gDNA.

The CDR3 is 15 amino acids. V was shortened by 2 bases and J by 1 base, with 9 bases between the two germline ends. Germline V gene sequence: CDR1 MGHRA, CDR2 YSYEKL. Input material: peripheral blood. The chain has TRBV4-1 and TRBJ1-5; weak D call: TRBD1 (6 bases). The TCR comes from a human donor in a cohort sampled during active COVID-19. CDR3 amino acids: CASSQRGHSNQPQHF. In DNA, the CDR3 is TGCGCCAGCAGCCAAAGGGGACACAGCAATCAGCCCCAGCATTTT.